The 17 T cell receptor beta chains listed next were all sequenced from one sample in a study of blood T cell repertoires in COVID-19. TCRdb keeps only in-frame clones here, not all; method: immunoSEQ multiplex PCR. Counted here are some 340,000 clones, about 85% occurring once; the ten biggest clones make up about 3.6%. Specimen: peripheral blood. The receptor source for this set is a woman younger than 30 with acute or convalescent COVID-19.

The rearrangement joins TRBV9 to TRBJ2-3; the match to TRBD2 covers 10 bases. Trimming cost V 1 base and J 4 bases; bases outside gene matches: 3. From germline, CDR1 is SGDLS and CDR2 YYNGEE. The CDR3 spans 15 residues. CDR3 in DNA: TGTGCCAGCAGCGTACTAAGCGGGGGGGCAGATACGCAGTATTTT. Protein product: CASSVLSGGADTQYF.

The rearrangement links TRBV5-1 to TRBJ2-5, with TRBD2 identical over 8 bases. With V trimmed by 2 bases and J by 1 base, 1 base remained unmatched. CDR1 is SGHRS and CDR2 is YFSETQ in the germline V gene. The CDR3 is 14 amino acids. This CDR3 is CASSLGLAQETQYF. CDR3 sequence (DNA): TGCGCCAGCAGCTTAGGACTAGCCCAAGAGACCCAGTACTTC.

This clone was picked up one time. The rearrangement joins TRBV6-6 to TRBJ1-4, with 10 nucleotides matching TRBD1. The length of the CDR3 is 16 residues. The V segment lost 6 bases and the J segment 2 bases; nucleotides outside the gene matches: 6. Germline V CDR1 and CDR2: MNHNY, SVGAGI (reference sequence). The CDR3 region is CASRMGQGITNEKLFF. CDR3 nucleotide sequence: TGTGCCAGCAGAATGGGACAGGGGATCACTAATGAAAAACTGTTTTTT.

This rearrangement joins TRBV5-1 to TRBJ2-7, with 7 nucleotides matching TRBD1. CDR3 length: 14 residues. V was clipped by 4 bases and J by 4 bases; unmatched bases: 8. CDR1 is SGHRS, CDR2 YFSETQ, per germline. CDR3 nucleotides: TGCGCCAGCAGCCCTCCGGGACAGCAATACGAGCAGTACTTC. This codes for CASSPPGQQYEQYF. Filled out from reference TRBV5-1 and TRBJ2-7, the complete variable domain reads KAGVTQTPRYLIKTRGQQVTLSCSPISGHRSVSWYQQTPGQGLQFLFEYFSETQRNKGNFPGRFSGRQFSNSRSEMNVSTLELGDSALYLCASSPPGQQYEQYFGPGTRLTVT.

This clone was seen more than once but under ten times. The rearrangement links TRBV5-4 to TRBJ1-6; maybe TRBD1 (6 bases). V lost 0 bases, J lost 10 bases, and 14 bases lay in between. The germline CDR1 and CDR2 sequences are SGHNT and YYREEE (reference sequence). The length of the CDR3 is 15 residues. CDR3 amino acids: CASSLVAGDFSPLHF. The CDR3 DNA reads TGTGCCAGCAGCTTGGTGGCAGGGGATTTCTCACCCCTCCACTTT.

The sample holds many counts of this clone. The rearrangement links TRBV28 to TRBJ2-1; TRBD1 might be the D (6 bases). Trimming pared 6 bases from V and 4 bases from J, leaving 10 bases between. CDR1 is MDHEN, CDR2 SYDVKM, per germline. The CDR3 covers 13 residues. The DNA of the CDR3 is TGTGCCAGCAGCCCGGACAGATACAATGAGCAGTTCTTC. It yields the protein CASSPDRYNEQFF.

The chain uses TRBV10-2 and TRBJ2-3; 9 nucleotides align to TRBD1. The V gene's germline CDR1 is WSHSY and CDR2 SAAADI. The CDR3 spans 16 residues. Trimming took 6 bases from V and 5 from J; bases not matched to a gene: 12. As DNA, the CDR3 is TGCGCCAGCAGCCCCCTTGGACAGGGGAGCGGAGATACGCAGTATTTT. Residues: CASSPLGQGSGDTQYF.

The chain has TRBV4-2 and TRBJ2-5; D not certain. V lost 0 bases and J lost 2, with 13 bases in between. The germline V gene has CDR1 LGHNA and CDR2 YNFKEQ. This CDR3 has 16 residues. The CDR3 DNA reads as TGTGCCAGCAGCCAAGAGAGGATTGGTAGGCAAGAGACCCAGTACTTC. This sequence encodes CASSQERIGRQETQYF.

This clone has a handful of counts. J is TRBJ1-5 and V is TRBV2, with D perhaps TRBD1 (6 bases). Germline loops: CDR1 SNHLY, CDR2 FYNNEI. V lost 9 bases to trimming and J lost 6 bases, with 21 bases between them. The CDR3 extends over 15 amino acids. In nucleotides, the CDR3 is TGTGCCAGTGACCCGGGACAAGGAGTTCCTCAGCCCCAGCATTTT. This translates into CASDPGQGVPQPQHF.

This chain uses TRBV5-4 with TRBJ2-2; a possible D gene is TRBD2 (5 bases). The CDR3 runs 16 residues. Germline V gene lookup returns CDR1 SGHNT and CDR2 YYREEE (reference sequence). V lost 1 base and J lost 5, with 15 bases in between. The CDR3 nucleotides are TGTGCCAGCAGCTTGCCCCTAGCTGGGAGAACCGGGGAGCTGTTTTTT. Translation: CASSLPLAGRTGELFF. Full variable domain (missing parts from reference TRBV5-4 and TRBJ2-2): ETGVTQSPTHLIKTRGQQVTLRCSSQSGHNTVSWYQQALGQGPQFIFQYYREEENGRGNFPPRFSGLQFPNYSSELNVNALELDDSALYLCASSLPLAGRTGELFFGEGSRLTVL.

The chain links TRBV28 to TRBJ1-1; TRBD1 aligns across 10 bases. The CDR3 extends over 16 amino acids. V shed 3 bases, J shed 8 bases, and the junction held 12 bases outside the gene matches. Germline V CDR1 and CDR2: MDHEN, SYDVKM. The CDR3, as DNA: TGTGCCAGCAGTTTCTTCTCCGGGACAGGGGCCCTAGAAGCTTTCTTT. Its translation: CASSFFSGTGALEAFF.

The V call is TRBV5-1, the J call TRBJ2-1, with D maybe TRBD1 (6 bases). The CDR3 is 15 residues long. Trimming removed 4 bases at V and 0 bases at J, with 11 bases between. Germline V gene lookup returns CDR1 SGHRS and CDR2 YFSETQ. Here the CDR3 reads CASSKDSSSYNEQFF. The CDR3, as DNA: TGCGCCAGCAGCAAGGACAGCTCCTCCTACAATGAGCAGTTCTTC.

The chain employs TRBV15 and TRBJ2-1, with 12 bases identical to TRBD2. Germline loops: CDR1 LNHNV, CDR2 YYDKDF (reference sequence). The junction had 4 bases not matched to a gene; V was cut back by 1 base and J by 3 bases. CDR3 length: 17 amino acids. The DNA for the CDR3 is TGTGCCACCAGCAGAGGGACTAGCGGGAATAACTACAATGAGCAGTTCTTC. Amino acids: CATSRGTSGNNYNEQFF.

J is TRBJ2-7 and V is TRBV5-1, with 8 bases identical to TRBD1. CDR3 length equals 16 residues. V was clipped by 4 bases and J by 4 bases; unmatched bases: 13. Germline-derived CDR1 and CDR2 are SGHRS and YFSETQ. The CDR3 is CASSTALLGTGYEQYF. CDR3 sequence (DNA): TGCGCCAGCAGCACCGCCCTACTCGGGACAGGTTACGAGCAGTACTTC.

The chain couples TRBV24-1 to TRBJ2-2, with TRBD1 matching over 8 bases. V shed 7 bases and J 8 bases; nucleotides not matched to a gene: 11. CDR3 length: 15 amino acids. Germline lookup yields CDR1 KGHDR and CDR2 SFDVKD. CDR3 amino acids: CATREKDRDGGELFF. DNA of the CDR3: TGTGCCACCAGGGAAAAGGACAGGGATGGGGGGGAGCTGTTTTTT.

The V gene is TRBV15, the J gene TRBJ1-2, with a tentative D call TRBD1 (5 bases). The CDR3 totals 14 residues. CDR1 and CDR2 from the germline V gene are LNHNV and YYDKDF (reference sequence). The V end lost 4 bases, the J end lost 4 bases, and 13 bases lay between the germline ends. The CDR3 reads CATSNVQGTYGYTF. The CDR3 DNA is TGTGCCACCAGCAACGTGCAGGGAACCTATGGCTACACCTTC.

Only a few counts were recorded for this clone. This chain links TRBV29-1 with TRBJ1-5; D is unresolved. Germline V gene lookup returns CDR1 SQVTM and CDR2 ANQGSEA. CDR3 length: 13 residues. V was shortened by 4 bases and J by 9 bases, with 16 bases between the two germline ends. CDR3 sequence: CSVVWVHGGPQHF. CDR3 DNA sequence: TGCAGCGTTGTTTGGGTACACGGCGGGCCCCAGCATTTT.